These T cell receptor beta chains were read from a single sample in a study of cytomegalovirus exposure and HLA in healthy donors. Measured with immunoSEQ multiplex PCR; TCRdb has only the in-frame clones, and not every one. The sample lists some 170,000 clones; roughly 76% were seen once. The sequencing sample was made of PBMCs. These receptors came from a woman under 30 in good health and CMV-seropositive. Each CDR3 is given with its conserved first and last residue. D genes are given only for firm matches.

V gene: TRBV7-6
D gene: TRBD1
CDR3 protein: CASSLAPAGGATGSGANVLTF

V gene: TRBV6-5
D gene: .
CDR3 protein: CASSYSIGRTEAFF

V gene: TRBV11-3
D gene: .
CDR3 protein: CASSPSPRQETQYF

V gene: TRBV6-1
D gene: .
CDR3 protein: CASSHQGSSNQPQHF

V gene: TRBV15
D gene: .
CDR3 protein: CATSRGGLTDSGNTIYF

V gene: TRBV4-1
D gene: TRBD1
CDR3 protein: CASSQEGGPGANVLTF

V gene: TRBV7-9
D gene: .
CDR3 protein: CASSQTLSSGPGANVLTF

V gene: TRBV4-1
D gene: TRBD1
CDR3 protein: CASSQGTGVNYGYTF

V gene: TRBV5-1
D gene: .
CDR3 protein: CASGFTATGEAFF

V gene: TRBV5-1
D gene: TRBD2
CDR3 protein: CASSFRPGGQETQYF

V gene: TRBV7-2
D gene: .
CDR3 protein: CASSLIQDASYEQYF

V gene: TRBV5-4
D gene: TRBD1
CDR3 protein: CASSFDRGAEAFF

V gene: TRBV7-9
D gene: .
CDR3 protein: CASSPSASVEDGYTF

V gene: TRBV4-2
D gene: TRBD2
CDR3 protein: CASSQDLSGGEVQETQYF

V gene: TRBV5-1
D gene: TRBD2
CDR3 protein: CASSLELAGGHVNF

V gene: TRBV6-5
D gene: .
CDR3 protein: CASSYGAEDGYTF

V gene: TRBV4-2
D gene: TRBD2
CDR3 protein: CASSQGLAGDNEQFF

V gene: TRBV2
D gene: .
CDR3 protein: CASSEAGVYEKLFF

V gene: TRBV7-9
D gene: .
CDR3 protein: CASSPLETQYF

V gene: TRBV2
D gene: TRBD1
CDR3 protein: CASSARQGTNSPLHF

V gene: TRBV10-2
D gene: TRBD1
CDR3 protein: CASRTGGLQESAFF

V gene: TRBV2
D gene: .
CDR3 protein: CASSQTRGTNYGYTF

V gene: TRBV29-1
D gene: .
CDR3 protein: CSVKINYEQYF

V gene: TRBV6-5
D gene: TRBD1
CDR3 protein: CASSRDRAYEQYF

V gene: TRBV5-1
D gene: TRBD1
CDR3 protein: CASSWTGGGDIQYF

V gene: TRBV23-1
D gene: TRBD1
CDR3 protein: CASIPGQPTNEKLFF

V gene: TRBV10-1
D gene: .
CDR3 protein: CASSESVGSEAFF

V gene: TRBV6-6
D gene: TRBD1
CDR3 protein: CASRERTGGDQPQHF

V gene: TRBV5-1
D gene: .
CDR3 protein: CASSLGAMPQTYEQYF

V gene: TRBV13
D gene: TRBD2
CDR3 protein: CASSLGHLAGVFGTGELFF

V gene: TRBV25-1
D gene: TRBD2
CDR3 protein: CASSVYGGGETQYF

V gene: TRBV23-1
D gene: .
CDR3 protein: CASRTETYNEQFF

V gene: TRBV5-1
D gene: TRBD2
CDR3 protein: CASSADSSGGVGEQFF

V gene: TRBV30
D gene: TRBD1
CDR3 protein: CASGTGRTEAFF

V gene: TRBV10-3
D gene: .
CDR3 protein: CAISETRRGAGMADTQYF

V gene: TRBV4-3
D gene: TRBD1
CDR3 protein: CASSQSTGGAGETQYF

V gene: TRBV11-2
D gene: TRBD1
CDR3 protein: CASSFGRGPSTDTQYF

V gene: TRBV7-8
D gene: .
CDR3 protein: CASSPSHVNYGYTF

V gene: TRBV2
D gene: .
CDR3 protein: CASSEARRDSPLHF

V gene: TRBV6-5
D gene: TRBD2
CDR3 protein: CASSSSGTSSYNEQFF

V gene: TRBV29-1
D gene: TRBD1
CDR3 protein: CSIRKGTGDGRKYF

V gene: TRBV6-4
D gene: .
CDR3 protein: CASSEGEEGHTQYF

V gene: TRBV7-2
D gene: TRBD2
CDR3 protein: CASSQTSGGAVEQYF